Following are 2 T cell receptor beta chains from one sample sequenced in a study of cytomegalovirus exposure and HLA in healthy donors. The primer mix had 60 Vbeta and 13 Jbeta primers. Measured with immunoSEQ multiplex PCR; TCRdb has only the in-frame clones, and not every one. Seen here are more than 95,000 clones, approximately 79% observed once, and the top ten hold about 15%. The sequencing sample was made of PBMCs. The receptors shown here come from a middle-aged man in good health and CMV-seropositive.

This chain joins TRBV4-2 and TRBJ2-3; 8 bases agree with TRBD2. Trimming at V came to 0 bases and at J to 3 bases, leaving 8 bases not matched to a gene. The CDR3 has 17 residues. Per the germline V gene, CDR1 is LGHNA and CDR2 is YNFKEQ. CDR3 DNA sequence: TGTGCCAGCAGCCAAGAAGGGATAGGACTAGCAACAGATACGCAGTATTTT. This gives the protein CASSQEGIGLATDTQYF.

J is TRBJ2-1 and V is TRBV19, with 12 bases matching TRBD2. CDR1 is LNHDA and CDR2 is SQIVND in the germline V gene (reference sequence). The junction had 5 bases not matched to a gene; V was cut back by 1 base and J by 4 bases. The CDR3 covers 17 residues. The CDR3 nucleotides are TGTGCCAGTAGTATAGCGAGGACTAGCGGGATATACAATGAGCAGTTCTTC. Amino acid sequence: CASSIARTSGIYNEQFF.